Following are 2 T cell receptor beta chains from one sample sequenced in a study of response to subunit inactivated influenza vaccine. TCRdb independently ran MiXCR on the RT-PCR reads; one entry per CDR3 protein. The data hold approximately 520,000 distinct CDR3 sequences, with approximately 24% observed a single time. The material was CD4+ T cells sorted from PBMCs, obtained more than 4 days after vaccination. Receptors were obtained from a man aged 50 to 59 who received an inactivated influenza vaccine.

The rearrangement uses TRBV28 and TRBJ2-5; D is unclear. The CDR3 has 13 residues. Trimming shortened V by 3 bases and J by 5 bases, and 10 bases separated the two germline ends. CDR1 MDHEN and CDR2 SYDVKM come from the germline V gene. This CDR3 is CASSFVVRETQYF. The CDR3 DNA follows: TGTGCCAGCAGTTTTGTGGTTCGGGAGACCCAGTACTTC.

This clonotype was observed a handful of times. As DNA, the CDR3 is TGTGCCATCAGTGAGTCGGGACAGGGAGAAAATGACTACACCTTC. This translates into CAISESGQGENDYTF. The rearrangement links TRBV10-3 to TRBJ1-2; 9 nucleotides line up with TRBD1. The ends lost 0 bases at V and 10 bases at J; junction bases unmatched: 9. The germline V gene encodes CDR1 ENHRY and CDR2 SYGVKD. This CDR3 has 15 residues.